This T cell receptor beta chain derives from a study of T-cell reconstitution after alpha-beta-depleted transplantation in children. Overall study results and limits: There were some patients whose high TCRbeta diversity at day 60 came from surviving recipient T cells and thymic progenitors. Where alpha-beta T cells came from about two months after transplant was reportedly several hundred expanded graft clones.

Unique molecular identifiers featured in how the TCRbeta library was prepared. Each CDR3 protein is one row after TCRdb ran MiXCR on the PCR reads. This table holds hundreds of thousands of distinct CDR3 sequences, roughly a quarter found once. The CDR3 length is 17 residues. Germline V lookup: CDR1 LGHNA, CDR2 YSLEER. Trimming stripped 0 bases from V and 4 bases from J, with 18 bases between. This clonotype appeared a few times. What it binds is unknown. This specimen consisted of PBMCs, mostly from graft donor cells, obtained 360 days after TCRalphabeta/CD19-depleted stem cell transplant. The chain links TRBV4-3 to TRBJ1-2; D possibly corresponds to TRBD1 (6 bases). The source of this sequence is a female patient between 2 and 10 years old who had a stem cell transplant for congenital amegakaryocytic thrombocytopenia, so the T cells may come from the graft donor. The chain's CDR3 is CASSQDWEGGAGYGYTF. CDR3 coding DNA: TGCGCCAGCAGCCAAGATTGGGAGGGGGGGGCAGGCTATGGCTACACCTTC.